These 19 T cell receptor beta chains originate from one sample sequenced in a study of T cells in narcolepsy. The table came from immunoSEQ multiplex PCR; TCRdb's copy has only in-frame clones and leaves some out. The data hold tens of thousands of clones, with 65% to 90% observed a single time. Sequencing was performed on memory (CD45RA-) CD4+ T cells from blood. All receptors derive from a human donor in good health.

The V gene is TRBV28, the J gene TRBJ2-7; TRBD2 matches 8 bases. Trimming at V came to 6 bases and at J to 5 bases, leaving 12 bases not matched to a gene. The CDR3 is made up of 15 amino acids. The V gene's germline CDR1 is MDHEN and CDR2 SYDVKM. The CDR3 nucleotides read TGTGCCAGCAGGTCCCAAGGCGGGGGGAGCGACGAGCAGTACTTC. It yields the protein CASRSQGGGSDEQYF.

V gene TRBV19 combines with J gene TRBJ1-1, with D possibly matching TRBD1 (6 bases). The CDR3 is 13 amino acids. The V end was cut by 5 bases, the J end by 1 base, with 8 bases between. The germline gives CDR1 LNHDA, CDR2 SQIVND (reference sequence). The CDR3 bases are TGTGCCAGTAGTTTGACAGGGAACACTGAAGCTTTCTTT. Amino acids: CASSLTGNTEAFF.

This clone was found a few times. This chain uses TRBV4-3 with TRBJ1-5; a possible D gene is TRBD1 (5 bases). The CDR3 contains 13 residues. The ends were cut back, 8 bases at V and 0 bases at J, with 8 bases in the middle. Per germline, CDR1 LGHNA and CDR2 YSLEER. CDR3 region: CASGHNSNQPQHF. CDR3 nucleotide sequence: TGCGCCAGCGGACACAATAGCAATCAGCCCCAGCATTTT.

This rearrangement joins TRBV5-1 to TRBJ2-7, with 7 bases lining up with TRBD2. Per germline, CDR1 SGHRS and CDR2 YFSETQ. The length of the CDR3 is 15 residues. The J segment lost 2 bases and the V segment lost 1 base, leaving 6 bases of the junction unmatched. The CDR3 sequence is CASSLRASGTYEQYF. CDR3 DNA: TGCGCCAGCAGCTTGAGGGCTAGCGGAACCTACGAGCAGTACTTC.

The chain joins TRBV5-4 to TRBJ2-3; a possible D gene is TRBD2 (5 bases). The CDR3 is 18 amino acids. Germline-derived CDR1 and CDR2 are SGHNT and YYREEE (reference sequence). V gave up 1 base and J gave up 2 bases, with 20 bases separating them. The CDR3 protein is CASSLNWASSPNTDTQYF. CDR3 bases: TGTGCCAGCAGCTTGAACTGGGCTAGCTCCCCAAACACAGATACGCAGTATTTT.

J is TRBJ1-5 and V is TRBV18; 7 bases match TRBD1. The ends lost 2 bases at V and 3 bases at J; junction bases unmatched: 4. Germline values: CDR1 KGHSH, CDR2 LQKENI. The CDR3 loop spans 15 amino acids. CDR3: CASSPGGGSNQPQHF. The CDR3 DNA sequence: TGTGCCAGCTCACCAGGAGGGGGCTCCAATCAGCCCCAGCATTTT.

The chain employs TRBV7-4 and TRBJ2-7, with a tentative D call TRBD1 (5 bases). There are 16 residues in the CDR3. CDR1 and CDR2 from the germline V gene are SGHVT and SQSDAQ. Trimming removed 1 base from V and 0 bases from J, with 13 bases in between. The CDR3 loop reads CASSLGYRTDSYEQYF. For the CDR3, the DNA is TGTGCCAGCAGCTTAGGATACAGGACCGACTCCTACGAGCAGTACTTC. The full variable domain, in which reference TRBV7-4 and TRBJ2-7 provide the parts outside the CDR3, is GAGVSQSPRYKVAKRGRDVALRCDSISGHVTLYWYRQTLGQGSEVLTYSQSDAQRDKSGRPSGRFSAERPERSVSTLKIQRTEQGDSAVYLCASSLGYRTDSYEQYFGPGTRLTVT.

The gene calls are TRBV28 and TRBJ2-7; D perhaps matches TRBD2 (6 bases). The CDR3 is 14 residues long. Germline CDR1 MDHEN, CDR2 SYDVKM. V was trimmed by 7 bases and J by 2 bases, leaving 15 bases between them. DNA for the CDR3: TGTGCCAGCATCCCATCTAGCGCCGCCTACGAGCAGTACTTC. Protein sequence: CASIPSSAAYEQYF.

This sequence joins TRBV7-8 and TRBJ1-3; no reliable D call. Germline CDR1 is SGHVS and CDR2 is FQNEAQ. The V end was cut by 1 base, the J end by 0 bases, with 13 bases between. The CDR3 runs to 17 residues. CDR3 loop: CASSLEPQVLSGNTIYF. As DNA, the CDR3 is TGTGCCAGCAGCTTAGAACCCCAGGTGCTCTCTGGAAACACCATATATTTT.

This chain joins TRBV9 and TRBJ2-3; 15 bases agree with TRBD2. V shed 4 bases and J 6 bases; nucleotides not matched to a gene: 12. In germline, CDR1 is SGDLS, CDR2 YYNGEE. CDR3 length equals 18 residues. CDR3 protein: CASSFGTSGRRRGDTQYF. For the CDR3, the DNA is TGTGCCAGCAGCTTCGGGACTAGCGGGAGGAGGAGGGGGGATACGCAGTATTTT.

CDR3 loop: CASSEQVSYEQYF. CDR3 coding DNA: TGTGCCAGCAGTGAACAGGTTTCCTACGAGCAGTACTTC. The rearrangement uses TRBV6-5 and TRBJ2-7; D may be TRBD1 (5 bases). CDR3 length: 13 residues. CDR1 and CDR2 from the germline V gene are MNHEY and SVGAGI. V lost 5 bases and J 1 base, leaving 9 bases between the germline ends.

This clone has only a few counts. The rearrangement links TRBV5-7 to TRBJ2-7, with 7 nucleotides matching TRBD1. TRBV5-7 belongs to the ORF category, with a function that is uncertain. Trimming took 4 bases from V and 3 from J; bases not matched to a gene: 10. The CDR3 runs 15 residues. The CDR3 region has the DNA TGTGCCAGCAGCCCGGAAGGACAGGTACTCTACGAGCAGTACTTC. Translating gives CASSPEGQVLYEQYF.

This chain joins TRBV4-3 and TRBJ1-2, with 10 bases identical to TRBD1. Germline CDR1 and CDR2: LGHNA and YSLEER. This CDR3 has 15 residues. The J segment lost 6 bases and the V segment lost 6 bases, leaving 10 bases of the junction unmatched. In DNA form, the CDR3 reads TGCGCCAGCAGAGGGGGGGGACAGGGGACCGATGGCTACACCTTC. Translating it yields CASRGGGQGTDGYTF.

This clone was picked up a small number of times. The chain combines TRBV28 with TRBJ2-6, with a weak D call TRBD2 (6 bases). The germline CDR1 and CDR2 sequences are MDHEN and SYDVKM. The CDR3 length is 15 residues. The V end lost 7 bases, the J end lost 3 bases, and 13 bases lay between the germline ends. The CDR3 loop reads CASIPSGLGANVLTF. In DNA, the CDR3 is TGTGCCAGCATCCCCAGCGGGCTTGGGGCCAACGTCCTGACTTTC.

The V and J genes are TRBV5-1 and TRBJ2-1, with TRBD1 matching 7 bases. The CDR3 has 14 residues. Trimming removed 4 bases from V and 6 bases from J; junction bases left unmatched: 7. Germline V gene sequence: CDR1 SGHRS, CDR2 YFSETQ. The CDR3 DNA sequence: TGCGCCAGCAGCCTATCGACAGGGCCCAATGAGCAGTTCTTC. Its protein is CASSLSTGPNEQFF.

This clone was recorded once. The gene calls are TRBV7-9 and TRBJ2-3; 8 bases are shared with TRBD1. V trimming: 5 bases; J trimming: 2 bases; junction bases outside the gene matches: 12. CDR1 and CDR2 from the germline V gene are SEHNR and FQNEAQ (reference sequence). The CDR3 has 17 residues. The DNA of the CDR3 is TGTGCCAGCAGCCCACCCCTTGGCAGGGGGCCCACAGATACGCAGTATTTT. Encoded protein: CASSPPLGRGPTDTQYF.

The chain joins TRBV6-6 to TRBJ1-5; D gene uncertain. The CDR3 length is 12 residues. CDR1 MNHNY and CDR2 SVGAGI come from the germline V gene (reference sequence). V was cut by 10 bases and J by 3 bases, with 10 bases left in between. CDR3 nucleotides: TGTGCCATCCCAATCTACAATCAGCCCCAGCATTTT. Protein sequence: CAIPIYNQPQHF.

This chain joins TRBV20-1 and TRBJ2-1; D uncertain. This CDR3 is built from 11 residues. CDR1 and CDR2 from the germline V gene are DFQATT and SNEGSKA (reference sequence). Deletions cut 2 bases from V and 5 bases from J, with 4 bases between. The CDR3 here is CSARTHNEQFF. CDR3 nucleotide sequence: TGCAGTGCTAGAACCCACAATGAGCAGTTCTTC.

This clone has just a few counts. This sequence joins TRBV5-1 and TRBJ2-1; TRBD1 agrees at 7 bases. Trimming cost V 4 bases and J 0 bases; bases outside gene matches: 19. Germline-derived CDR1 and CDR2 are SGHRS and YFSETQ. CDR3 length: 20 residues. CDR3 sequence: CASSQEPPGTASSSYNEQFF. CDR3 in DNA: TGCGCCAGCAGCCAAGAACCCCCGGGGACAGCTTCGAGCTCCTACAATGAGCAGTTCTTC.